This T cell receptor beta chain appears in the sequencing data of a study of cytomegalovirus exposure and HLA in healthy donors. Concerning this clone itself: Its antigen is not known.

The PCR employed 60 Vbeta primers together with 13 Jbeta primers. This table comes from immunoSEQ multiplex PCR, and its TCRdb copy is limited to in-frame clones, with some not included. This repertoire shows roughly 130,000 clones, around 78% found once; its top ten account for roughly 1.9%. General observations from the study: Reports showed the classifier diagnosing cytomegalovirus status with high specificity and sensitivity. A later analysis associated some 16,000 TCR beta sequences with HLA alleles at a 0.05 false discovery rate. A later analysis linked a missense DCLRE1C variant to TCR beta V- and J-gene trimming. In vitro confirmation showed three CMV-associated chains to be CMV antigen specific.

Germline loops: CDR1 ENHRY, CDR2 SYGVKD. V gave up 9 bases and J gave up 6 bases, with 15 bases separating them. The CDR3 is 13 residues long. Specimen: PBMCs. The receptor was derived from a woman in her forties in good health and CMV-seronegative. This chain joins TRBV10-3 and TRBJ2-1; tentative D call: TRBD2 (7 bases). CDR3 protein: CAMEGEGGNEQFF. Written as DNA, the CDR3 is TGTGCCATGGAAGGGGAGGGGGGCAATGAGCAGTTCTTC.